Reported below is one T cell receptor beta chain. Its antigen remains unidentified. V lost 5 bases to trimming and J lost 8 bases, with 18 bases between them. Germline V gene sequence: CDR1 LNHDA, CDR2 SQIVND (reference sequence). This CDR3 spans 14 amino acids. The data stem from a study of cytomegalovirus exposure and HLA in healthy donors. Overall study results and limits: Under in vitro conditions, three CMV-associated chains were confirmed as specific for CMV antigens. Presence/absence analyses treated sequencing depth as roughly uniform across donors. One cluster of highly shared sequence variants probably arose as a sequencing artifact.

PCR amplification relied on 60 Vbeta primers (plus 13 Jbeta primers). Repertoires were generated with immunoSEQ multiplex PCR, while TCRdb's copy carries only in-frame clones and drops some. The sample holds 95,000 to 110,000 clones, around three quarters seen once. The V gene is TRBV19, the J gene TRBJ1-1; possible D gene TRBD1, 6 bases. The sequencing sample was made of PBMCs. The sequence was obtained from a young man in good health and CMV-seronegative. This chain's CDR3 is CASSGLTGFREAFF. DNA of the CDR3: TGTGCCAGTAGTGGTCTTACAGGGTTTCGCGAAGCTTTCTTT.